These 10 T cell receptor beta chains came from one sample sequenced in a study of T-cell memory formation after mild COVID-19 (dated by TCRdb to 2020 to 2022). Libraries came from 5' RACE. The instrument was an Illumina NovaSeq 6000. TCRdb applied fastp at Q25 and MiXCR to the public reads, then kept only in-frame beta chains. Every entry covers one CDR3 protein and lists the most common genes and DNA from its rows. The sample table holds roughly 170,000 distinct CDR3 sequences, of which 15% to 20% were seen once. In total, the top ten clones hold roughly 3.7% of the sample. Source material: PBMCs or a T cell subset sorted from them (not recorded which). These receptors all stem from a young man who had mild COVID-19 (a few samples of this study predate the infection). The sample titles of this study are shuffled in the database, so cell type and time point are left out; the donor was told from shared clones.

The gene calls are TRBV29-1 and TRBJ2-2; perhaps TRBD2 as D (5 bases). V lost 5 bases and J 0 bases, leaving 10 bases between the germline ends. Germline CDR1 and CDR2: SQVTM and ANQGSEA. This CDR3 is built from 14 residues. Here the CDR3 DNA reads TGCAGCGTTTTCGGGGTAGCGAACACCGGGGAGCTGTTTTTT. It codes for CSVFGVANTGELFF.

This clonotype occurred many times. One end of the junction fails to match germline, which may point to a read error. The chain joins TRBV7-2 to TRBJ1-5; D is ambiguous. The CDR3 is 14 residues long. Looked up from germline, CDR1 is SGHTA and CDR2 is FQGNSA. CDR3 in DNA: TGTGCCAGCAGCTTCGGTCCTAGCACTCAGCCCCAGCATTTT. It codes for CASSFGPSTQPQHF.

This clonotype was recorded a few times. The V call is TRBV7-9, the J call TRBJ1-5; D might be TRBD1 (6 bases). The germline CDR1 and CDR2 sequences are SEHNR and FQNEAQ (reference sequence). This CDR3 is 15 amino acids long. Trimming took off 5 bases at V and 1 base at J, with 12 bases between the two ends. The CDR3 DNA is TGTGCCAGCAGCCTCGCGGGACACAGCAATCAGCCCCAGCATTTT. This codes for CASSLAGHSNQPQHF.

The chain couples TRBV5-1 to TRBJ1-6; no clear D gene. CDR3 size: 16 residues. Trimming pared 4 bases from V and 4 bases from J, leaving 15 bases between. Germline-derived CDR1 and CDR2 are SGHRS and YFSETQ. The chain's CDR3 is CASSVRTRQYNSPLHF. CDR3 in DNA: TGCGCCAGCAGCGTGAGAACTCGCCAATATAATTCACCCCTCCACTTT. Combining the CDR3 with reference TRBV5-1 and TRBJ1-6 gives the whole variable domain KAGVTQTPRYLIKTRGQQVTLSCSPISGHRSVSWYQQTPGQGLQFLFEYFSETQRNKGNFPGRFSGRQFSNSRSEMNVSTLELGDSALYLCASSVRTRQYNSPLHFGNGTRLTVT.

The J gene is TRBJ2-7, the V gene TRBV9; no definite D call. This CDR3 contains 11 residues. The V gene lost 3 bases and the J gene lost 6 bases, with 7 bases spanning the gap. Germline V CDR1 and CDR2: SGDLS, YYNGEE. CDR3 in amino acids: CASSDLSEQYF. The DNA of the CDR3 is TGTGCCAGCAGCGACCTCTCCGAGCAGTACTTC.

This clonotype has just a few counts. V usage is TRBV7-2 and J usage is TRBJ1-2; D is uncertain. The CDR3 has 15 amino acids. CDR1 is SGHTA and CDR2 is FQGNSA in the germline V gene. V was shortened by 5 bases and J by 7 bases, with 20 bases between the two germline ends. CDR3 sequence: CASSLLEGQVLGYTF. CDR3 nucleotides: TGTGCCAGCAGCCTCCTTGAGGGCCAGGTGCTTGGCTACACCTTC.

The chain is built from TRBV28 and TRBJ1-3, with 7 bases that match TRBD1. This CDR3 is built from 17 residues. V gave up 8 bases and J gave up 0 bases; unmatched junction bases: 13. Germline lookup yields CDR1 MDHEN and CDR2 SYDVKM. The CDR3 protein is CASGPWDREFSGNTIYF. The DNA of the CDR3 is TGTGCCAGCGGCCCTTGGGACAGAGAATTCTCTGGAAACACCATATATTTT.

This rearrangement joins TRBV5-6 to TRBJ2-3; 8 nucleotides match TRBD1. With 5 bases clipped from V and 4 bases from J, the junction kept 6 bases outside the gene matches. There are 14 residues in the CDR3. Germline assignment: CDR1 SGHDT and CDR2 YYEEEE. CDR3 loop: CASSSTGEADTQYF. The CDR3 region has the DNA TGTGCCAGCAGTTCGACAGGGGAAGCAGATACGCAGTATTTT.

This clonotype came up a few times. J is TRBJ1-1 and V is TRBV7-9, with 7 bases fitting TRBD1. Losses at the gene ends were 3 bases for V and 8 bases for J; bases not matched to a gene: 6. The CDR3 is made up of 13 amino acids. CDR1 and CDR2 (germline): SEHNR, FQNEAQ (reference sequence). DNA for the CDR3: TGTGCCAGCAGCTTTACCGAGGGGGCGGAAGCTTTCTTT. Translation: CASSFTEGAEAFF.

This clonotype was found many times. The rearrangement uses TRBV5-1 and TRBJ2-7; 9 bases are a match to TRBD1. CDR1 is SGHRS, CDR2 YFSETQ, per germline. This CDR3 is built from 14 residues. Unmatched junction bases numbered 3, after V lost 3 bases and J lost 2 bases. CDR3 sequence reads: CASSSGQGAYEQYF. CDR3 bases: TGCGCCAGCAGCTCGGGACAGGGCGCCTACGAGCAGTACTTC. The complete variable domain, with remaining parts taken from reference TRBV5-1 and TRBJ2-7, reads KAGVTQTPRYLIKTRGQQVTLSCSPISGHRSVSWYQQTPGQGLQFLFEYFSETQRNKGNFPGRFSGRQFSNSRSEMNVSTLELGDSALYLCASSSGQGAYEQYFGPGTRLTVT.